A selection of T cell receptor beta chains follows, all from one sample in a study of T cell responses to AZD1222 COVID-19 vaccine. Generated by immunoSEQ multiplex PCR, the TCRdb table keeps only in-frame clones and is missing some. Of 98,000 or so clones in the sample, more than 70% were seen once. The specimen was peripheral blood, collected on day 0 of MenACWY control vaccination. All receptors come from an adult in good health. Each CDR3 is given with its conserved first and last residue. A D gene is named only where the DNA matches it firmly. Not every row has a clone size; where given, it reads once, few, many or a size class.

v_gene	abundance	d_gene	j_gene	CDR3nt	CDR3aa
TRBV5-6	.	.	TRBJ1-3	TGTGCCAGCAGCTCTCTCTTTAGAAACACCATATATTTT	CASSSLFRNTIYF
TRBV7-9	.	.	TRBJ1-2	TGTGCCAGCAGCCCCAGGGGCTCGGATGGCTACACCTTC	CASSPRGSDGYTF
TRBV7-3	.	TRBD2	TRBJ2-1	TGTGCCAGCAGCTTACTAGCGGGGGGTACCTCCTACAATGAGCAGTTCTTC	CASSLLAGGTSYNEQFF
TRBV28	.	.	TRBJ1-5	TGTGCCAGCAGCCAGGGAGGGAGCAATCAGCCCCAGCATTTT	CASSQGGSNQPQHF
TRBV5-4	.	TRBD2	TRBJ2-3	TGTGCCAGCAGCTTACGGGACTACTCCACAGATACGCAGTATTTT	CASSLRDYSTDTQYF
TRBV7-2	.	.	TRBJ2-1	TGTGCCAGCAGCTTAAGAACAGACTCCTACAATGAGCAGTTCTTC	CASSLRTDSYNEQFF
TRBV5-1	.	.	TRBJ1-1	TGCGCCAGCAGCTTGACAGGTGGAGTGAGCACTGAAGCTTTCTTT	CASSLTGGVSTEAFF
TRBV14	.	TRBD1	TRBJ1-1	TGTGCCAGCAGCGTAGCGACAGGGGGCACTTTACGGCGGACTGAAGCTTTCTTT	CASSVATGGTLRRTEAFF
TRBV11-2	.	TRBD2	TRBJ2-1	TGTGCCAGCAGCTTAGAGCCAGGACTAGTGGCTCATGAGCAGTTCTTC	CASSLEPGLVAHEQFF
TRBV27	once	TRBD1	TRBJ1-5	TGTGCCAGCAGTTTTGCAGGGGGGTTTCAGCCCCAGCATTTT	CASSFAGGFQPQHF
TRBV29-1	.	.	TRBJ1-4	TGCAGCGTTCAAGGCAGGGAGAGTGAAAAACTGTTTTTT	CSVQGRESEKLFF
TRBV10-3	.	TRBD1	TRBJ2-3	TGTGCCATCAGTGGTTTGAGGGGGCGATTCACAGATACGCAGTATTTT	CAISGLRGRFTDTQYF
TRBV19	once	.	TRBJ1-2	TGTGCCAGTAGTATACGGGGGGATGTGAGCTATGGCTACACCTTC	CASSIRGDVSYGYTF
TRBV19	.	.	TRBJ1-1	TGTGCCAGTAGTACGGGACGGTGGAACACTGAAGCTTTCTTT	CASSTGRWNTEAFF
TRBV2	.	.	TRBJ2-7	TGTGCCAGCAGTGAGCGGCGGGGGCAGCAGTACTTC	CASSERRGQQYF
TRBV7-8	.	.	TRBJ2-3	TGTGCCAGCAGCTTAAAAGGGTGGGCAGATACGCAGTATTTT	CASSLKGWADTQYF
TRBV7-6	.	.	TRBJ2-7	TGTGCCAGCAGTCCCGAGAGAGGGTTCGACGAGCAGTACTTC	CASSPERGFDEQYF
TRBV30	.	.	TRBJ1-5	TGTGCCTGGAGTGTACAATCGAGTAATCAGCCCCAGCATTTT	CAWSVQSSNQPQHF
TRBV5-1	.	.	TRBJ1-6	TGCGCCAGCAGCTCGGACCCTCTGGGGAATTCACCCCTCCACTTT	CASSSDPLGNSPLHF
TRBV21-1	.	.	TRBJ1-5	.	CASSKVKVGVGQGAKQPQHF
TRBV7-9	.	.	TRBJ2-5	TGTGCCAGCAGCTTAGCGGAGACAGTGGGGACCCAGTACTTC	CASSLAETVGTQYF
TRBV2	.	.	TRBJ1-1	TGTGCCAGCAGTGGTCGATATGAAGCTTTCTTT	CASSGRYEAFF
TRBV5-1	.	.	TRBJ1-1	TGCGCCAGCAGCCCACAGGTTATGAACACTGAAGCTTTCTTT	CASSPQVMNTEAFF
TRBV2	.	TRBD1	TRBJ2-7	TGTGCCAGCAGCGCGGGACAGGGAGGGTACGAGCAGTACTTC	CASSAGQGGYEQYF
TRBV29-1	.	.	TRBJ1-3	TGCAGCGTAGGACACCTCTCTGGAAACACCATATATTTT	CSVGHLSGNTIYF
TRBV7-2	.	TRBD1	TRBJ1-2	TGTGCCAGCAGCTCAAACAGGGGGCTTTATGGCTACACCTTC	CASSSNRGLYGYTF
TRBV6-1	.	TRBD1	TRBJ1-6	TGTGCCAGCAGTGAGGCAGGGGGGGGAGGCTCACCCCTCCACTTT	CASSEAGGGGSPLHF
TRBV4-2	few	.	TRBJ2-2	TGTGCCAGCAGCCAAGCCAGGGTGGGCGGGGAGCTGTTTTTT	CASSQARVGGELFF
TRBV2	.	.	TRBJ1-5	TGTGCCAGCAGTGAAGCGGGGGATCAGCCCCAGCATTTT	CASSEAGDQPQHF
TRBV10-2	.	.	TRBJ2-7	TGCGCCAGCAGTCCAGGACGGTCCTACGAGCAGTACTTC	CASSPGRSYEQYF
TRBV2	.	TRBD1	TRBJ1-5	TGTGCCAGCAGAGGGGACAGGGGTATGAGCAATCAGCCCCAGCATTTT	CASRGDRGMSNQPQHF